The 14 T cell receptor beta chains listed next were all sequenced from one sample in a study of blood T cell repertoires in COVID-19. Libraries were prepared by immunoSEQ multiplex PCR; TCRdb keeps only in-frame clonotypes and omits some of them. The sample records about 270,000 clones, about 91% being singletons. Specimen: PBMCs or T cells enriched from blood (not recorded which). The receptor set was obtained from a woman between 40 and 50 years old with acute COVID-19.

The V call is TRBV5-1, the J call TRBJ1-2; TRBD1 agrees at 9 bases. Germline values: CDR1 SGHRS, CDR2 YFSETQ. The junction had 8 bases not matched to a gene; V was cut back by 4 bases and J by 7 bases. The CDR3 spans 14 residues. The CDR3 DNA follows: TGCGCCAGCAGCCATCCGGGACAGGGATCTGGCTACACCTTC. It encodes CASSHPGQGSGYTF. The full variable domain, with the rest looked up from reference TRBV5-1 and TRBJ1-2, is KAGVTQTPRYLIKTRGQQVTLSCSPISGHRSVSWYQQTPGQGLQFLFEYFSETQRNKGNFPGRFSGRQFSNSRSEMNVSTLELGDSALYLCASSHPGQGSGYTFGSGTRLTVV.

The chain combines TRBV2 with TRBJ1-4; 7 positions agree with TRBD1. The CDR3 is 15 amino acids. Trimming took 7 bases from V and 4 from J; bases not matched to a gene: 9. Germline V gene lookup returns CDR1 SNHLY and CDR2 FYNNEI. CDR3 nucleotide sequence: TGTGCCAGCAAGGGAGAGACAGGGATTAATGAAAAACTGTTTTTT. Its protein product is CASKGETGINEKLFF.

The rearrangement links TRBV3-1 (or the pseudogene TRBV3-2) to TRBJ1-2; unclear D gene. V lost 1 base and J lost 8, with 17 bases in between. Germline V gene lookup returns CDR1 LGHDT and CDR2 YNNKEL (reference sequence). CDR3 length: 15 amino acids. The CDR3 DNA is TGTGCCAGCAGCCAAGGGGCAGGCCGGTTTTGGGGCTACACCTTC. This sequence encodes CASSQGAGRFWGYTF.

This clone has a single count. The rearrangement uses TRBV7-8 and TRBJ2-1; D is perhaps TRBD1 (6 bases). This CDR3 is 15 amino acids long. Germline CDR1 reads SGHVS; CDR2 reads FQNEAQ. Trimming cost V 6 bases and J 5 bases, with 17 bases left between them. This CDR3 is CASRFYRAKDNEQFF. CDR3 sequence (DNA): TGTGCCAGCAGATTTTACAGGGCTAAGGACAATGAGCAGTTCTTC.

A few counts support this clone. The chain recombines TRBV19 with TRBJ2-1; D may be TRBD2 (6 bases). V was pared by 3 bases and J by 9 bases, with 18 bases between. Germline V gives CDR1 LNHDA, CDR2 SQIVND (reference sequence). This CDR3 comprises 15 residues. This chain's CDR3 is CASSMGTRNTGEQFF. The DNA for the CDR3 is TGTGCCAGTAGTATGGGGACTCGAAATACTGGTGAGCAGTTCTTC.

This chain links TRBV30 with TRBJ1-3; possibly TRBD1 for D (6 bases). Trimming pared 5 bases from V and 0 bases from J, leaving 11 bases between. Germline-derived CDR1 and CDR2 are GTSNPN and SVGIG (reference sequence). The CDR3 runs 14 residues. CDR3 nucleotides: TGTGCCTGGGACAGGAGGATCTCTGGAAACACCATATATTTT. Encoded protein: CAWDRRISGNTIYF.

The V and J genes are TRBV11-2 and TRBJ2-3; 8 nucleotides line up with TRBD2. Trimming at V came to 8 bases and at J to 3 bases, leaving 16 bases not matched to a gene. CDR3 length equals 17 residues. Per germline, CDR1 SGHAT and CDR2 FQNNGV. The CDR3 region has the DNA TGTGCCAGCGGATACGCAGGCAATCCTAGCGGGACAGATACGCAGTATTTT. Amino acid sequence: CASGYAGNPSGTDTQYF.

The CDR3 protein is CASSSTGVPWLFF. CDR3 DNA sequence: TGTGCCAGCAGTTCGACAGGGGTCCCCTGGCTGTTTTTT. The chain has TRBV7-2 and TRBJ1-4; 8 bases are shared with TRBD1. The J segment lost 14 bases and the V segment lost 6 bases, leaving 11 bases of the junction unmatched. The germline V gene encodes CDR1 SGHTA and CDR2 FQGNSA. The CDR3 has 13 residues.

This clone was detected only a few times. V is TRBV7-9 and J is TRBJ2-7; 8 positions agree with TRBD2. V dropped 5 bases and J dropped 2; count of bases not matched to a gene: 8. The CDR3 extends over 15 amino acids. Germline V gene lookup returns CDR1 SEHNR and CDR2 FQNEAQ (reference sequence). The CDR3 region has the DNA TGTGCCAGCAGCCCCCTCGCGGGAGGAACCTACGAGCAGTACGTC. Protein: CASSPLAGGTYEQYV.

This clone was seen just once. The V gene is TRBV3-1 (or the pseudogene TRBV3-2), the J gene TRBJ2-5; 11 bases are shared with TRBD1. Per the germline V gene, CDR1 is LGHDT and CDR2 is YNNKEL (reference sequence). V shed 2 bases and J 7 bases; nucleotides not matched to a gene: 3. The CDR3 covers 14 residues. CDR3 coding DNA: TGTGCCAGCAGCCAACCGGGACAGGGGGTGACCCAGTACTTC. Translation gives CASSQPGQGVTQYF.

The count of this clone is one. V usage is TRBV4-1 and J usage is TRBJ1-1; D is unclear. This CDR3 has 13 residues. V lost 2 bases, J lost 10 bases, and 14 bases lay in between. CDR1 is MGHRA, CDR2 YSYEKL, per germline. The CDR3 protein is CASSQNLVRGAFF. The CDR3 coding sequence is TGCGCCAGCAGCCAAAATTTAGTACGGGGAGCTTTCTTT.

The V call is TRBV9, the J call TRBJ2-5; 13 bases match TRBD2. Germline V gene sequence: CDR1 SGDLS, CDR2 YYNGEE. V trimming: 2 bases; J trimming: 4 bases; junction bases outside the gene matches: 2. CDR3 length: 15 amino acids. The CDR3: CASSVRLAGGETQYF. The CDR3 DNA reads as TGTGCCAGCAGCGTCAGACTAGCGGGAGGAGAGACCCAGTACTTC.

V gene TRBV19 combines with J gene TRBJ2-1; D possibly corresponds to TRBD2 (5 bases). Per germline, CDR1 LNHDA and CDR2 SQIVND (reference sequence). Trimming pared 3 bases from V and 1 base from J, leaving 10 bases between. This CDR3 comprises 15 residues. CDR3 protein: CASSILKRSYNEQFF. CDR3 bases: TGTGCCAGTAGTATTTTGAAGCGGTCCTACAATGAGCAGTTCTTC.

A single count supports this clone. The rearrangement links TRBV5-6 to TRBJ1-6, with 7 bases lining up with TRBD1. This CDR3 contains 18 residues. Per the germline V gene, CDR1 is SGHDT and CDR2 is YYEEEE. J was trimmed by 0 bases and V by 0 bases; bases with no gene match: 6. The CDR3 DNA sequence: TGTGCCAGCAGCTTGGACAGGGGTGGCGGCTCCTATAATTCACCCCTCCACTTT. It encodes CASSLDRGGGSYNSPLHF.